The 13 T cell receptor delta chains listed next were all sequenced from one sample in a study of Vδ1+ human thymocytes. No antigens are known for them. Sequences come from RNA converted to cDNA by reverse transcription. The CDR3 regions were amplified by multiplex PCR from V-gene primers to a constant-region primer. TCRdb re-called the multiplex PCR reads with CATT. The table lists 45,000 to 75,000 delta-chain clones, over 12% of them singletons, with about 0.4% in the top ten. The study, taken as a whole, reports: Thymic TRG and TRD repertoires appeared highly polyclonal.

Input material: Vdelta1+ gamma-delta thymocytes from the thymus. Subset in this sample: FACS-sorted CD3+ TCRalphabeta- TCRVdelta1+ TCRVdelta2- thymocytes. These receptors were taken from a girl under three years old who had congenital heart surgery.

This clone turned up a few times. The rearrangement uses TRDV1 and TRDJ1; 13 bases align to TRDD3. V lost 0 bases and J lost 1; bases outside the gene matches: 26. This CDR3 contains 25 residues. Germline V CDR1 and CDR2: TSWWSYY, QGS. In DNA, the CDR3 is TGTGCTCTTGGGGAACTAGGGTCTTCCTCCCGCCCGGTTACTGGGGGATACGCCGGCACCGATAAACTCATCTTT. It yields the protein CALGELGSSSRPVTGGYAGTDKLIF.

The table lists this clone with a few counts. The genes are TRDV1 and TRDJ1; TRDD3 matches at 9 bases. This CDR3 comprises 20 residues. The germline V gene has CDR1 TSWWSYY and CDR2 QGS. V lost 1 base and J lost 3; bases outside the gene matches: 18. The CDR3: CALGERPRSYGWGISDKLIF. CDR3 sequence (DNA): TGTGCTCTTGGGGAACGCCCCCGTTCCTACGGTTGGGGGATATCCGATAAACTCATCTTT.

In this sample, this clone turned up a few times. This sequence may be a read error, since a much larger clone differs from it by one base. Additional DNA sequences in this sample encode the identical CDR3. V is TRDV2 and J is TRDJ1; 11 nucleotides agree with TRDD3. In germline, CDR1 is GEAIGNYY, CDR2 EKD. The CDR3 length is 20 residues. J was trimmed by 4 bases and V by 3 bases; bases with no gene match: 21. CDR3 amino acids: CACDAGVRYWGINRVDKLIF. CDR3 DNA sequence: TGTGCCTGTGACGCGGGCGTAAGATACTGGGGGATAAACAGAGTCGATAAACTCATCTTT.

The chain is built from TRDV1 and TRDJ1; the D gene is possibly TRDD2 (6 bases). With 0 bases removed from V and 0 bases from J, the gap between germline ends came to 29 bases. The CDR3 loop spans 22 amino acids. Germline CDR1 is TSWWSYY and CDR2 is QGS. The CDR3 DNA follows: TGTGCTCTTGGGGAACTGAGCTCCTACGTACCATTTTACTGGCCAAACACCGATAAACTCATCTTT. The encoded protein is CALGELSSYVPFYWPNTDKLIF.

The gene calls are TRDV1 and TRDJ1, with 9 bases that match TRDD2. V lost 1 base to trimming and J lost 10 bases; unmatched junction nucleotides: 13. The CDR3 is 16 amino acids. The V gene's germline CDR1 is TSWWSYY and CDR2 QGS. This chain's CDR3 is CALGEPFLHSVTPLIF. Here the CDR3 DNA reads TGTGCTCTTGGGGAACCCTTCCTACACTCCGTGACACCACTCATCTTT.

Within the sample, this clone is medium-sized (0.01 to 0.1%). This chain uses TRDV2 with TRDJ1; TRDD3 is a possible D gene (5 bases). This CDR3 spans 13 amino acids. The germline V gene encodes CDR1 GEAIGNYY and CDR2 EKD. The ends were cut back, 0 bases at V and 6 bases at J, with 10 bases in the middle. CDR3 sequence reads: CACDTGDPYKLIF. CDR3 coding DNA: TGTGCCTGTGACACCGGGGACCCTTATAAACTCATCTTT.

J is TRDJ1 and V is TRDV1; 10 nucleotides match TRDD3. In germline, CDR1 is TSWWSYY, CDR2 QGS. The CDR3 loop spans 21 amino acids. V shed 1 base and J 1 base; nucleotides not matched to a gene: 18. CDR3 protein: CALGERPLGLGDTGSTDKLIF. DNA of the CDR3: TGTGCTCTTGGGGAACGCCCTTTGGGATTGGGGGATACAGGGTCCACCGATAAACTCATCTTT.

This clone turned up a few times. The chain recombines TRDV1 with TRDJ1; no clear D gene. The CDR3 has 15 amino acids. Per germline, CDR1 TSWWSYY and CDR2 QGS. The V end was cut by 1 base, the J end by 3 bases, with 12 bases between. This CDR3 is CALGEPRGDPDKLIF. The CDR3 DNA reads as TGTGCTCTTGGGGAACCCAGGGGCGACCCCGATAAACTCATCTTT.

This clone was counted between two and nine times. The chain is built from TRDV2 and TRDJ1, with 8 positions matching TRDD3. This CDR3 is built from 17 residues. With V trimmed by 0 bases and J by 7 bases, 15 bases remained unmatched. Germline V CDR1 and CDR2: GEAIGNYY, EKD. The CDR3 DNA sequence: TGTGCCTGTGACACCGACTGGGGGCCTACCTTTGCGGGTAAACTCATCTTT. Amino acids: CACDTDWGPTFAGKLIF.

V gene TRDV1 combines with J gene TRDJ1; no definite D call. The CDR3 consists of 18 residues. Per the germline V gene, CDR1 is TSWWSYY and CDR2 is QGS. V lost 1 base, J lost 1 base, and 19 bases lay in between. This CDR3 is CALGEHFFAPIGTDKLIF. CDR3 sequence (DNA): TGTGCTCTTGGGGAACATTTCTTCGCCCCGATCGGCACCGATAAACTCATCTTT.

This clone was detected only a few times. The chain employs TRDV1 and TRDJ1, with TRDD3 matching 13 bases. V was clipped by 1 base and J by 0 bases; unmatched bases: 20. The CDR3 has 23 residues. CDR1 and CDR2 from the germline V gene are TSWWSYY and QGS. The CDR3 loop reads CALGERPPTNLLGDTRHTDKLIF. In DNA, the CDR3 is TGTGCTCTTGGGGAACGCCCCCCTACCAACTTACTGGGGGATACGCGTCACACCGATAAACTCATCTTT.

This clone turned up a few times. The V call is TRDV1, the J call TRDJ1; 12 nucleotides match TRDD3. Germline V gene lookup returns CDR1 TSWWSYY and CDR2 QGS. The CDR3 consists of 23 residues. J lost 1 base, V lost 3 bases, and 24 bases had no gene match. DNA of the CDR3: TGTGCTCTTGGGGAGCCCCCCTCCTCCTACTGGGGGATACCAGGGGGGGGCACCGATAAACTCATCTTT. It is translated as CALGEPPSSYWGIPGGGTDKLIF.

The chain links TRDV1 to TRDJ1; D is possibly TRDD2 (6 bases). Germline-derived CDR1 and CDR2 are TSWWSYY and QGS. V lost 4 bases, J lost 1 base, and 22 bases lay in between. CDR3 size: 18 residues. This chain's CDR3 is CALGGVPIWGEVTDKLIF. In DNA form, the CDR3 reads TGTGCTCTTGGGGGTGTTCCTATATGGGGAGAGGTCACCGATAAACTCATCTTT.